These 7 T cell receptor beta chains share one sample of origin, sequenced in a study of a mutant IDH1 vaccine in newly diagnosed glioma. Sample time point: week 35, safety follow-up. All doses held 300 ug of mutant IDH1 20-mer peptide, with topical imiquimod. Assay: immunoSEQ multiplex PCR; the TCRdb copy retains only in-frame clones and omits some. The profile shows approximately 43,000 clones, 75% to 90% of them singletons. Their antigens remain unidentified. This specimen consisted of PBMCs, obtained from a glioma patient whose treatment included an IDH1 peptide vaccine. Receptor source: a man in his forties with glioma.

The chain combines TRBV10-3 with TRBJ1-6; a weak D match, TRBD1 (5 bases). Per germline, CDR1 ENHRY and CDR2 SYGVKD. V lost 3 bases to trimming and J lost 12 bases, with 12 bases between them. The CDR3 is 13 amino acids. The CDR3: CAISDGDLRPLHF. DNA of the CDR3: TGTGCCATCAGTGACGGGGACTTAAGACCCCTCCACTTT.

This clone came up once. The J gene is TRBJ1-1, the V gene TRBV28; TRBD1 matches 7 bases. The V gene end was trimmed by 6 bases and the J gene end by 2 bases; junction bases not matched to a gene: 6. CDR3 length: 14 amino acids. The germline V gene has CDR1 MDHEN and CDR2 SYDVKM. CDR3 nucleotides: TGTGCCAGCAGCTCCGGACAGGTTAACACTGAAGCTTTCTTT. It specifies CASSSGQVNTEAFF.

CDR3 region: CASSIPFRGLPTDTQYF. The CDR3 DNA reads as TGTGCCAGTAGTATCCCCTTTCGGGGACTCCCCACAGATACGCAGTATTTT. The chain links TRBV19 to TRBJ2-3; D is perhaps TRBD2 (6 bases). Germline-derived CDR1 and CDR2 are LNHDA and SQIVND (reference sequence). The CDR3 spans 17 residues. Trimming took 3 bases from V and 2 from J, leaving 18 bases between them. Together with reference TRBV19 and TRBJ2-3, the CDR3 gives the full variable domain: DGGITQSPKYLFRKEGQNVTLSCEQNLNHDAMYWYRQDPGQGLRLIYYSQIVNDFQKGDIAEGYSVSREKKESFPLTVTSAQKNPTAFYLCASSIPFRGLPTDTQYFGPGTRLTVL.

This sequence joins TRBV19 and TRBJ1-1; 9 bases are shared with TRBD1. Germline-derived CDR1 and CDR2 are LNHDA and SQIVND (reference sequence). The CDR3 is made up of 18 amino acids. J lost 5 bases, V lost 4 bases, and 17 bases had no gene match. The DNA of the CDR3 is TGTGCCAGTAGTACTCCCGGGACAGGGACCGTTCGTCGGACTGAAGCTTTCTTT. Amino acids: CASSTPGTGTVRRTEAFF.

The chain combines TRBV7-2 with TRBJ1-1, with a tentative D call TRBD1 (5 bases). The V and J ends lost 5 bases and 7 bases respectively, with 23 bases between them. This CDR3 is built from 16 residues. The germline V gene encodes CDR1 SGHTA and CDR2 FQGNSA. The CDR3 spells CASSPRDRPSTFEAFF. In DNA, the CDR3 is TGTGCCAGCAGCCCCCGGGACCGGCCCTCGACTTTTGAAGCTTTCTTT.

The chain couples TRBV2 to TRBJ2-3; D unclear. The germline V gene has CDR1 SNHLY and CDR2 FYNNEI. CDR3 size: 13 residues. With 8 bases removed from V and 2 bases from J, the gap between germline ends came to 11 bases. The CDR3 DNA follows: TGTGCCAGCCATCTGGGGTCCACAGATACGCAGTATTTT. Translation: CASHLGSTDTQYF.

This chain joins TRBV7-6 and TRBJ2-5; no reliable D call. Germline loops: CDR1 SGHVS, CDR2 FNYEAQ. The CDR3 runs 14 residues. V was shortened by 1 base and J by 2 bases, with 8 bases between the two germline ends. The CDR3 nucleotides are TGTGCCAGCAGCTTAGGGGTCAGTCAAGAGACCCAGTACTTC. Amino acids: CASSLGVSQETQYF.